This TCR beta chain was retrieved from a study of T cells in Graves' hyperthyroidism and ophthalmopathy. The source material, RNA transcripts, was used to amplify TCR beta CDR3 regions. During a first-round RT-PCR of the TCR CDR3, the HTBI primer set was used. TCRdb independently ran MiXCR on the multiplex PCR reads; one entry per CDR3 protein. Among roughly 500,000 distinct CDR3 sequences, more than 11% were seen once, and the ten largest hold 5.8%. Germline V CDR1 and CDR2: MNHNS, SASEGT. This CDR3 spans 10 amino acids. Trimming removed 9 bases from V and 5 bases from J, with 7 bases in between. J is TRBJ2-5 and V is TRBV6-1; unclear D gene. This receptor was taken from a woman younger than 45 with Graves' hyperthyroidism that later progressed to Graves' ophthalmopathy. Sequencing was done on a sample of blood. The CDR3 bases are TGTGCCAGAAGATGGGAGACCCAGTACTTC. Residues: CARRWETQYF.